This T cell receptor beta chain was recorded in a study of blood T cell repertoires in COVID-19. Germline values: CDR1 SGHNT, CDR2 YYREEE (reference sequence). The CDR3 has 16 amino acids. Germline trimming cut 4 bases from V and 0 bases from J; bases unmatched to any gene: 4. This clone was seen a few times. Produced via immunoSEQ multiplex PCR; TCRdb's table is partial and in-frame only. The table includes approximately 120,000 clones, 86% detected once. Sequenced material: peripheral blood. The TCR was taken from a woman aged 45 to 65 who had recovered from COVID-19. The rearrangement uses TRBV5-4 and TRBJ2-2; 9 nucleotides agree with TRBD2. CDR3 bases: TGTGCCAGCAGCAGGGGACTAGCTGCGAACACCGGGGAGCTGTTTTTT. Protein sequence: CASSRGLAANTGELFF.